A selection of T cell receptor beta chains follows, all from one sample in a study of blood T cell repertoires in COVID-19. Here immunoSEQ multiplex PCR was the method, and the copy in TCRdb shows in-frame clones only, minus some. The sample lists hundreds of thousands of clones, around 90% occurring once. The sequencing input was PBMCs or T cells enriched from blood (not recorded which). Every receptor here comes from a woman younger than 30 who had recovered from COVID-19. CDR3s include the opening cysteine and the closing phenylalanine or tryptophan. D genes are given only for firm matches. Size values are once, few and many counts, or a class for expanded clones, and some rows have none.

d_call	v_call	clone_size	j_call	cdr3_aa	cdr3_nt
TRBD1	TRBV5-1	-	TRBJ2-1	CASSPSDRGRVGRYNEQFF	TGCGCCAGCAGCCCCTCAGACAGGGGGCGGGTCGGGAGATACAATGAGCAGTTCTTC
-	TRBV12-3/TRBV12-4	-	TRBJ2-2	CASSPTGGELFF	TGTGCCAGCAGCCCGACTGGCGGGGAGCTGTTTTTT
-	TRBV19	-	TRBJ1-5	CASSMGQGINQPQHF	TGTGCCAGTAGTATGGGTCAGGGTATCAATCAGCCCCAGCATTTT
TRBD2	TRBV3-1/TRBV3-2	-	TRBJ2-5	CASSQGTRETQYF	TGTGCCAGCAGCCAAGGGACTAGAGAGACCCAGTACTTC
TRBD1	TRBV6-1	-	TRBJ2-7	CASSETTGRSYEQYF	TGTGCCAGCAGTGAAACGACAGGGCGATCCTACGAGCAGTACTTC
TRBD1	TRBV5-1	-	TRBJ1-1	CASSSPSDRGTMNTEAFF	TGCGCCAGCAGCTCCCCATCAGACAGGGGTACCATGAACACTGAAGCTTTCTTT
-	TRBV7-2	-	TRBJ2-1	CASSFRPGISGNEQFF	TGTGCCAGCAGCTTTAGACCAGGGATCTCTGGCAATGAGCAGTTCTTC
TRBD1	TRBV9	-	TRBJ2-7	CARTILRGTESYEQYF	TGTGCCAGAACAATCCTTAGGGGGACAGAATCCTACGAGCAGTACTTC
-	TRBV5-8	-	TRBJ2-3	CASSFRGSNTQYF	TGTGCCAGCAGCTTTCGCGGTTCCAATACGCAGTATTTT
TRBD1	TRBV7-2	-	TRBJ2-3	CASRRQGLDTQYF	TGTGCCAGCAGAAGACAGGGATTAGATACGCAGTATTTT
TRBD1	TRBV6-2/TRBV6-3	-	TRBJ2-2	CASNPWTGSTGELFF	TGTGCCAGCAACCCATGGACAGGGAGCACCGGGGAGCTGTTTTTT
TRBD1	TRBV5-1	-	TRBJ2-7	CASSPGDRAYEQYF	TGCGCCAGCAGCCCGGGGGACAGGGCGTACGAGCAGTACTTC
TRBD2	TRBV7-3	-	TRBJ2-1	CASSFRLAGSEQFF	TGTGCCAGCAGCTTTAGGCTAGCGGGTAGTGAGCAGTTCTTC
-	TRBV4-2	once	TRBJ1-5	CASSQDLQTNQPQHF	TGTGCCAGCAGCCAAGATCTACAGACCAATCAGCCCCAGCATTTT
-	TRBV3-1/TRBV3-2	once	TRBJ1-2	CASSQLRGNYYGYTF	TGTGCCAGCAGCCAACTCAGGGGAAACTACTATGGCTACACCTTC
-	TRBV12-3/TRBV12-4	-	TRBJ1-2	CASSYRLAYGYTF	TGTGCCAGCAGTTACAGGCTGGCCTATGGCTACACCTTC
-	TRBV27	-	TRBJ1-5	CASSRTRVWQPQHF	TGTGCCAGCAGTCGCACTAGGGTCTGGCAGCCCCAGCATTTT
TRBD2	TRBV14	many	TRBJ2-7	CASSPGLAGSEQYF	TGTGCCAGCAGCCCCGGACTAGCAGGTAGCGAGCAGTACTTC
-	TRBV28	-	TRBJ2-6	CASTNRRGRGANVLTF	TGTGCCAGCACTAATCGGAGGGGGCGTGGGGCCAACGTCCTGACTTTC
-	TRBV25-1	once	TRBJ2-7	CASPTPIGTRGNEQYF	TGTGCCAGCCCCACCCCCATAGGGACAAGGGGTAACGAGCAGTACTTC
TRBD1	TRBV5-1	-	TRBJ1-2	CASSLSDRVFGYTF	TGCGCCAGCAGCTTGTCGGACAGGGTCTTTGGCTACACCTTC
TRBD2	TRBV10-3	-	TRBJ2-2	CAISAPLGLEAGELFF	TGTGCCATCAGCGCTCCTTTGGGACTAGAGGCCGGGGAGCTGTTTTTT
-	TRBV12-3/TRBV12-4	few	TRBJ1-1	CASSFQGQTEAFF	TGTGCCAGCAGTTTCCAGGGGCAAACTGAAGCTTTCTTT
-	TRBV7-3	-	TRBJ2-1	CASSLIGGHEQFF	TGTGCCAGCAGCTTAATCGGAGGCCATGAGCAGTTCTTC
TRBD1	TRBV28	-	TRBJ2-2	CASSRAGTGDTGELFF	TGTGCCAGCAGTAGGGCCGGGACAGGGGACACCGGGGAGCTGTTTTTT
TRBD2	TRBV5-8	-	TRBJ2-3	CASSKGLAGGTDTQYF	TGTGCCAGCAGCAAAGGACTAGCGGGGGGCACAGATACGCAGTATTTT
TRBD1	TRBV2	-	TRBJ1-6	CASSTQGAGNSPLHF	TGTGCCAGCAGTACGCAGGGGGCAGGGAATTCACCCCTCCACTTT
TRBD1	TRBV5-4	-	TRBJ1-1	CASSLGRDRRDTEAFF	TGTGCCAGCAGCTTGGGGCGGGACAGAAGGGACACTGAAGCTTTCTTT
-	TRBV19	-	TRBJ1-5	CASSLQGYQPQHF	TGTGCCAGTAGCCTACAGGGCTATCAGCCCCAGCATTTT
TRBD1	TRBV20-1	-	TRBJ1-1	CSASRVRGKLEAFF	TGCAGTGCTAGTCGGGTCAGGGGGAAGCTAGAAGCTTTCTTT
-	TRBV30	-	TRBJ2-7	CAWSVGGSTYEQYF	TGTGCCTGGAGTGTAGGAGGGTCCACCTACGAGCAGTACTTC
TRBD2	TRBV5-1	-	TRBJ2-3	CASSGSVASGRSDTQYF	TGCGCCAGCAGCGGTAGCGTCGCTAGCGGGAGATCAGATACGCAGTATTTT
-	TRBV27	-	TRBJ2-1	CASSYLGTQNEQFF	TGTGCCAGCAGTTACTTAGGGACACAGAATGAGCAGTTCTTC
TRBD2	TRBV27	-	TRBJ2-1	CASPAGTSVGNEQFF	TGTGCCAGCCCCGCCGGGACTAGCGTAGGTAATGAGCAGTTCTTC